This T cell receptor (beta chain) derives from a study of blood T cell repertoires in COVID-19. Overall study: Both acute and convalescent COVID-19 samples were obtained from the United States, Italy and Spain.

In the authors' methods: Amplification of reference gene primers provided the estimated nucleated cell counts. The protocol was immunoSEQ multiplex PCR, while the TCRdb copy is restricted to in-frame clones and leaves out a portion. That table supplies the V and J calls and clone size; D and trimming were determined from the DNA. This table holds 250,000 to 300,000 clones, 83% found once. The TCR comes from a man between 60 and 70 years old who had recovered from COVID-19. Sequencing was performed on peripheral blood.

This chain's CDR3 is CASSSDRATGELFF. CDR3 nucleotides: TGTGCCAGCAGTTCGGACAGGGCGACCGGGGAGCTGTTTTTT. V and J are TRBV27 and TRBJ2-2; TRBD1 matches 8 bases. Losses at the gene ends were 4 bases for V and 5 bases for J; bases not matched to a gene: 3. In germline, CDR1 is MNHEY, CDR2 SMNVEV (reference sequence). CDR3 length: 14 amino acids.